The T cell receptor beta chain described here comes from a study of shared clonotypes between healthy human individuals. Generated by immunoSEQ multiplex PCR, the TCRdb table keeps only in-frame clones and is missing some. The table records 2 million to 2.5 million clones, approximately 94% of them present only once. About this clone itself: What it recognizes is unknown.

Cells designated naive CD8 were CD45RO-negative and were positively selected for CCR7, with terminally differentiated effector memory CD45RA+ cells excluded. Whole-study findings and limits: Shared clonotypes: roughly 4.5% naive CD4, 3% to 3.5% naive CD8, over 2% memory CD4, 0.4% memory CD8. Among donors, the sharing of clonotypes was expected to be influenced by sequencing depth.

Germline loops: CDR1 SNHLY, CDR2 FYNNEI. CDR3 length equals 14 residues. V was pared by 1 base and J by 1 base, with 7 bases between. The J gene is TRBJ1-1, the V gene TRBV2, with D unclear. The TCR sequence derives from a man in his late teens or twenties in good health. The sample was naive CD8+ T cells sorted from blood. The CDR3 DNA reads as TGTGCCAGCAGTGAAGTACAGTCGAACACTGAAGCTTTCTTT. Protein product: CASSEVQSNTEAFF.